This entry lists 21 T cell receptor beta chains sequenced from one sample in a study of glioma-infiltrating T cells after dendritic cell vaccination. Time point defined: after dendritic cell vaccination, including at tumor progression/relapse. Sequencing was performed with immunoSEQ multiplex PCR; in TCRdb, only in-frame clones are kept and a portion is missing. The data show 100,000 or so clones, 80% seen once. Sample: blood, taken after dendritic cell vaccination. The receptors were gathered from a human donor with glioblastoma.

The sample holds one count of this clone. This chain joins TRBV5-6 and TRBJ2-1; D gene unclear. V lost 4 bases to trimming and J lost 8 bases, with 16 bases between them. CDR1 is SGHDT and CDR2 is YYEEEE in the germline V gene. The CDR3 has 14 amino acids. This CDR3 reads CASSTLGPFDEQFF. The CDR3 region has the DNA TGTGCCAGCAGCACCCTAGGCCCGTTCGATGAGCAGTTCTTC.

The chain employs TRBV28 and TRBJ1-5; D might be TRBD1 (6 bases). V lost 6 bases, J lost 9 bases, and 21 bases lay in between. This CDR3 has 15 residues. Germline V gives CDR1 MDHEN, CDR2 SYDVKM. The DNA of the CDR3 is TGTGCCAGCAGGCGCACAGGGACACACCCCGCGCCCCAGCATTTT. Residues: CASRRTGTHPAPQHF.

This rearrangement joins TRBV27 to TRBJ1-2; 7 bases match TRBD1. The junction had 10 bases not matched to a gene; V was cut back by 6 bases and J by 6 bases. Germline V gene lookup returns CDR1 MNHEY and CDR2 SMNVEV (reference sequence). The CDR3 is 14 amino acids. CDR3 sequence: CASSPETGWHGYTF. The CDR3 DNA sequence: TGTGCCAGCAGCCCGGAGACAGGGTGGCATGGCTACACCTTC.

This clone appeared a single time. The chain employs TRBV30 and TRBJ1-3; 7 bases fit TRBD1. Germline V gene data show CDR1 as GTSNPN and CDR2 as SVGIG (reference sequence). The CDR3 extends over 15 amino acids. The V gene end was trimmed by 1 base and the J gene end by 4 bases; junction bases not matched to a gene: 7. Written as DNA, the CDR3 is TGTGCCTGGAGTGCACTGAGGGGGCCAGGAAACACCATATATTTT. It is translated as CAWSALRGPGNTIYF.

This rearrangement joins TRBV25-1 to TRBJ2-1; TRBD1 might be the D (6 bases). CDR3 length: 12 amino acids. Germline CDR1 MGHDK, CDR2 SYGVNS. V lost 5 bases to trimming and J lost 7 bases, with 9 bases between them. The CDR3 sequence is CASSNRENEQFF. CDR3 in DNA: TGTGCCAGCAGTAACAGGGAAAATGAGCAGTTCTTC.

This clone was observed a handful of times. This CDR3 is CASSPPRTGATEAFF. Here the CDR3 DNA reads TGTGCCAGCAGCCCACCCCGGACAGGGGCCACTGAAGCTTTCTTT. The V call is TRBV4-2, the J call TRBJ1-1, with 9 bases lining up with TRBD1. Germline V gene data show CDR1 as LGHNA and CDR2 as YNFKEQ. After removal of 4 bases from V and 4 bases from J, the junction contained 7 bases not matched to a gene. The CDR3 has 15 amino acids.

V and J are TRBV5-5 and TRBJ2-7; D not certain. V was cut by 1 base and J by 6 bases, with 11 bases left in between. The germline V gene has CDR1 SGHKS and CDR2 YYEKEE (reference sequence). This CDR3 contains 13 residues. CDR3 sequence reads: CASSLTGLGEQYF. DNA of the CDR3: TGTGCCAGCAGCTTGACCGGGTTGGGCGAGCAGTACTTC.

In nucleotides, the CDR3 is TGTGCCTGGAGTGGTCAGGGCAAAAACATTCAGTACTTC. Protein product: CAWSGQGKNIQYF. The chain couples TRBV30 to TRBJ2-4; a weak D match, TRBD1 (5 bases). With 1 base removed from V and 3 bases from J, the gap between germline ends came to 7 bases. Per the germline V gene, CDR1 is GTSNPN and CDR2 is SVGIG (reference sequence). This CDR3 spans 13 amino acids.

In regard to this clone: The junction departs from the called germline gene at one end, perhaps through a read error. The chain employs TRBV28 and TRBJ2-5; 13 bases are shared with TRBD2. CDR1 and CDR2 from the germline V gene are MDHEN and SYDVKM. CDR3 length: 18 residues. Written as DNA, the CDR3 is TGTGCCAGCAGTCGAGGGGGACTAGCGGGAAGGGCCCAAGAGAGCCAGTACTTC. Translating it yields CASSRGGLAGRAQESQYF.

DNA for the CDR3: TGCGCCAGCCGCGGGCTGTTGAATTCACCCCTCCACTTT. It codes for CASRGLLNSPLHF. V usage is TRBV5-1 and J usage is TRBJ1-6; D uncertain. The CDR3 sequence is 13 residues long. Germline-derived CDR1 and CDR2 are SGHRS and YFSETQ. V was clipped by 7 bases and J by 7 bases, with 12 bases between them.

The chain recombines TRBV5-1 with TRBJ1-2, with D hard to call. Looked up from germline, CDR1 is SGHRS and CDR2 is YFSETQ. This CDR3 is built from 14 residues. V was trimmed by 0 bases and J by 8 bases, leaving 14 bases between them. Here the CDR3 DNA reads TGCGCCAGCAGCTTGGTTTTTGAGTCGGGGGGCTACACCTTC. Protein: CASSLVFESGGYTF.

This clone was counted only a few times. The V call is TRBV28, the J call TRBJ2-4; 9 positions agree with TRBD1. Germline V CDR1 and CDR2: MDHEN, SYDVKM. The CDR3 has 15 residues. J gave up 1 base and V 2 bases, and 0 bases lay outside the gene matches. The CDR3 sequence: CASSLGQGAKNIQYF. CDR3 nucleotides: TGTGCCAGCAGTTTAGGACAGGGGGCCAAAAACATTCAGTACTTC.

This chain joins TRBV27 and TRBJ2-5, with a tentative D call TRBD2 (6 bases). The DNA end is a closer match to TRBJ2-7, so the J assignment may be wrong. The CDR3 is 14 residues long. In germline, CDR1 is MNHEY, CDR2 SMNVEV (reference sequence). The CDR3 loop reads CASSLGRRGYEQYF. The DNA of the CDR3 is TGTGCCAGCAGTTTAGGGCGGCGGGGCTACGAGCAGTACTTC.

The J gene is TRBJ2-3, the V gene TRBV5-1; 9 bases map to TRBD2. The V and J ends lost 0 bases and 7 bases, in that order; junction bases with no gene match: 9. This CDR3 region has 16 residues. Germline CDR1 reads SGHRS; CDR2 reads YFSETQ. CDR3 protein: CASSLASGVAGNTQYF. CDR3 DNA: TGCGCCAGCAGCTTGGCTAGCGGGGTGGCGGGAAATACGCAGTATTTT. Looking up the rest from reference TRBV5-1 and TRBJ2-3 gives the full variable domain: KAGVTQTPRYLIKTRGQQVTLSCSPISGHRSVSWYQQTPGQGLQFLFEYFSETQRNKGNFPGRFSGRQFSNSRSEMNVSTLELGDSALYLCASSLASGVAGNTQYFGPGTRLTVL.

This clone occurred once. The V call is TRBV9, the J call TRBJ2-7; D ambiguous. The CDR3 spans 13 residues. With 4 bases removed from V and 3 bases from J, the gap between germline ends came to 11 bases. Looked up from germline, CDR1 is SGDLS and CDR2 is YYNGEE. CDR3 loop: CASSPVPDYEQYF. The CDR3 nucleotides read TGTGCCAGCAGCCCAGTCCCCGACTACGAGCAGTACTTC.

The chain is built from TRBV2 and TRBJ1-1; 9 bases align to TRBD1. The germline CDR1 and CDR2 sequences are SNHLY and FYNNEI. V lost 4 bases, J lost 2 bases, and 5 bases stayed unmatched. The CDR3 has 15 amino acids. The CDR3 DNA reads as TGTGCCAGCAGTGGGGGGGGACAGGGAAACACTGAAGCTTTCTTT. As protein: CASSGGGQGNTEAFF.

This clone was picked up a small number of times. V gene TRBV2 combines with J gene TRBJ2-7; D remains unclear. CDR1 SNHLY and CDR2 FYNNEI come from the germline V gene. The CDR3 is 11 amino acids. With 3 bases removed from V and 4 bases from J, the gap between germline ends came to 4 bases. CDR3: CASSDIYEQYF. Written as DNA, the CDR3 is TGTGCCAGCAGTGATATTTACGAGCAGTACTTC. Using reference TRBV2 and TRBJ2-7 for the parts outside the CDR3, the full variable domain is EPEVTQTPSHQVTQMGQEVILRCVPISNHLYFYWYRQILGQKVEFLVSFYNNEISEKSEIFDDQFSVERPDGSNFTLKIRSTKLEDSAMYFCASSDIYEQYFGPGTRLTVT.

Only a few counts were recorded for this clone. The rearrangement links TRBV27 to TRBJ2-7; 11 nucleotides agree with TRBD1. This CDR3 region has 16 residues. Trimming at V came to 5 bases and at J to 6 bases, leaving 12 bases not matched to a gene. Germline loops: CDR1 MNHEY, CDR2 SMNVEV (reference sequence). CDR3 residues: CASSIRNGQGAGEQYF. CDR3 bases: TGTGCCAGCAGTATAAGAAATGGACAGGGGGCGGGCGAGCAGTACTTC.

This sequence joins TRBV10-1 and TRBJ2-3, with D maybe TRBD1 (6 bases). Germline CDR1 is WNHNN and CDR2 is SYGVQD (reference sequence). This CDR3 spans 18 amino acids. Trimming removed 1 base at V and 0 bases at J, with 17 bases between. The CDR3 nucleotides read TGCGCCAGCAGTGAGTATGACCTTGGGGGCCCTAGCACAGATACGCAGTATTTT. Amino acids: CASSEYDLGGPSTDTQYF.

There are a few counts of this clone. The chain employs TRBV7-2 and TRBJ2-1, with TRBD2 identical over 7 bases. The germline gives CDR1 SGHTA, CDR2 FQGNSA. V trimming: 2 bases; J trimming: 4 bases; junction bases outside the gene matches: 5. The CDR3 contains 15 residues. The CDR3 nucleotides are TGTGCCAGCAGCTTAAGCGGGACTACGTACAATGAGCAGTTCTTC. It encodes CASSLSGTTYNEQFF.

V is TRBV19 and J is TRBJ1-1; D is unresolved. Deletions cut 1 base from V and 3 bases from J, with 6 bases between. Germline assignment: CDR1 LNHDA and CDR2 SQIVND (reference sequence). There are 13 residues in the CDR3. Here the CDR3 DNA reads TGTGCCAGTAGTATAGGCGCCCACACTGAAGCTTTCTTT. This codes for CASSIGAHTEAFF.